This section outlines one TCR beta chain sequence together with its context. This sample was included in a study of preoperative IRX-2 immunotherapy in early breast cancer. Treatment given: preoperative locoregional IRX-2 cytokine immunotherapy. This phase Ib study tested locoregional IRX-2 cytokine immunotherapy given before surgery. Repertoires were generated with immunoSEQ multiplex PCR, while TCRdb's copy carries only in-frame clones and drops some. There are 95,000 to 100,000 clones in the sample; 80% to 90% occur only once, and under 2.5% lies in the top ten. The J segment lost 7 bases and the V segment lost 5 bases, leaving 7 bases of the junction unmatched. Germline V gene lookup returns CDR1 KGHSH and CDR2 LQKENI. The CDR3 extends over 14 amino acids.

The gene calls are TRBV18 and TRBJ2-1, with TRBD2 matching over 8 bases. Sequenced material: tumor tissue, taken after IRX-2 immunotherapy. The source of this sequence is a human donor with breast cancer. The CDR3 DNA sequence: TGTGCCAGCTCATTATCGTCGGGGGGGAATGAGCAGTTCTTC. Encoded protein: CASSLSSGGNEQFF.